This passage covers 11 T cell receptor beta chains from one sample sequenced in a study of T cell responses to AZD1222 COVID-19 vaccine. Measured with immunoSEQ multiplex PCR; TCRdb has only the in-frame clones, and not every one. The sample includes 80,000 to 100,000 clones, about 89% of them seen just once. The sequenced sample was peripheral blood, obtained 28 days after the second AZD1222 dose. Receptors were obtained from an adult who received the AZD1222 COVID-19 vaccine.

The chain uses TRBV19 and TRBJ2-2; 9 nucleotides agree with TRBD1. The germline V gene encodes CDR1 LNHDA and CDR2 SQIVND (reference sequence). Trimming took 5 bases from V and 6 from J; bases not matched to a gene: 4. The CDR3 runs 14 residues. The CDR3 sequence is CASSPWTGAGELFF. The DNA for the CDR3 is TGTGCCAGTAGTCCGTGGACAGGGGCCGGGGAGCTGTTTTTT.

The chain uses TRBV9 and TRBJ2-5; TRBD2 aligns across 7 bases. Germline CDR1 SGDLS, CDR2 YYNGEE. CDR3 length: 16 amino acids. J lost 1 base, V lost 0 bases, and 6 bases had no gene match. CDR3 residues: CASSVEGLAAQETQYF. In nucleotides, the CDR3 is TGTGCCAGCAGCGTAGAAGGGCTAGCGGCCCAAGAGACCCAGTACTTC.

This clone was recorded a few times. The chain has TRBV7-3 and TRBJ2-5; D might be TRBD2 (6 bases). The CDR3 has 14 amino acids. CDR1 SGHTA and CDR2 FQGTGA come from the germline V gene. The V gene lost 2 bases and the J gene lost 5 bases, with 12 bases spanning the gap. CDR3 DNA sequence: TGTGCCAGCAGCTTAGGGTCTCGGGGGGAGACCCAGTACTTC. Protein: CASSLGSRGETQYF. Complete variable domain (other parts from reference TRBV7-3 and TRBJ2-5): GAGVSQTPSNKVTEKGKYVELRCDPISGHTALYWYRQSLGQGPEFLIYFQGTGAADDSGLPNDRFFAVRPEGSVSTLKIQRTERGDSAVYLCASSLGSRGETQYFGPGTRLLVL.

This chain joins TRBV18 and TRBJ2-1; D uncertain. Germline V gene data show CDR1 as KGHSH and CDR2 as LQKENI. This CDR3 region has 15 residues. Trimming shortened V by 3 bases and J by 0 bases, and 9 bases separated the two germline ends. The CDR3 coding sequence is TGTGCCAGCTCACCCGATCTAAGCTCCTACAATGAGCAGTTCTTC. Its translation: CASSPDLSSYNEQFF.

The gene calls are TRBV27 and TRBJ1-2; 8 bases map to TRBD1. Unmatched junction bases numbered 7, after V lost 4 bases and J lost 0 bases. The CDR3 loop spans 16 amino acids. Per germline, CDR1 MNHEY and CDR2 SMNVEV (reference sequence). CDR3 coding DNA: TGTGCCAGCAGTTGGGACGGACAGGGTGCTAACTATGGCTACACCTTC. This translates into CASSWDGQGANYGYTF.

This chain joins TRBV3-1 (or the pseudogene TRBV3-2) and TRBJ1-3; no definite D call. Trimming pared 1 base from V and 0 bases from J, leaving 7 bases between. Germline assignment: CDR1 LGHDT and CDR2 YNNKEL (reference sequence). The CDR3 covers 15 residues. The CDR3 loop is CASSQVHSSGNTIYF. The CDR3 DNA is TGTGCCAGCAGCCAAGTCCACAGCTCTGGAAACACCATATATTTT.

V is TRBV15 and J is TRBJ2-7; 8 bases are a match to TRBD1. The J segment lost 4 bases and the V segment lost 1 base, leaving 9 bases of the junction unmatched. Germline V gene lookup returns CDR1 LNHNV and CDR2 YYDKDF (reference sequence). The CDR3 is made up of 16 amino acids. DNA of the CDR3: TGTGCCACCAGCAGAGTGAAGAGGACAGGGACGTACGAGCAGTACTTC. It translates to CATSRVKRTGTYEQYF.

The chain carries TRBV5-6 and TRBJ2-7, with no clear D. Germline-derived CDR1 and CDR2 are SGHDT and YYEEEE. This CDR3 has 11 amino acids. V lost 2 bases, J lost 10 bases, and 10 bases lay in between. The DNA for the CDR3 is TGTGCCAGCAGCTTAGAGGACCCTCAGTACTTC. This encodes CASSLEDPQYF. The whole variable domain, remainder taken from reference TRBV5-6 and TRBJ2-7, is DAGVTQSPTHLIKTRGQQVTLRCSPKSGHDTVSWYQQALGQGPQFIFQYYEEEERQRGNFPDRFSGHQFPNYSSELNVNALLLGDSALYLCASSLEDPQYFGPGTRLTVT.

The chain is built from TRBV28 and TRBJ1-2; D not certain. Trimming shortened V by 4 bases and J by 4 bases, and 10 bases separated the two germline ends. The CDR3 covers 13 residues. The germline gives CDR1 MDHEN, CDR2 SYDVKM. The DNA for the CDR3 is TGTGCCAGCAGTTATCTGGGTGCCTATGGCTACACCTTC. Amino acid sequence: CASSYLGAYGYTF.

The chain recombines TRBV27 with TRBJ2-7, with TRBD1 identical over 7 bases. The CDR3 contains 18 residues. CDR1 is MNHEY, CDR2 SMNVEV, per germline (reference sequence). Trimming removed 3 bases from V and 4 bases from J; junction bases left unmatched: 18. The CDR3 is CASSLGRKQGQNRYEQYF. CDR3 sequence (DNA): TGTGCCAGCAGTTTGGGCCGCAAACAGGGACAGAATCGGTACGAGCAGTACTTC.

The chain links TRBV10-3 to TRBJ1-2; the D gene is possibly TRBD1 (6 bases). This CDR3 spans 15 amino acids. V was trimmed by 4 bases and J by 6 bases, leaving 18 bases between them. Germline V gives CDR1 ENHRY, CDR2 SYGVKD. The CDR3 reads CAISVWGGASDGYTF. Here the CDR3 DNA reads TGTGCCATCAGTGTGTGGGGGGGCGCTTCGGATGGCTACACCTTC.